Listed below are T cell receptor beta chains from one sample, sequenced in a study of T cell clonotyping in hematopoietic cell transplantation. This table comes from immunoSEQ multiplex PCR, and its TCRdb copy is limited to in-frame clones, with some not included. Among tens of thousands of clones listed, 90% to 96% were seen once. The specimen comprised peripheral blood mononuclear cells, sampled before stem cell transplant. These receptors all stem from a woman in her forties or fifties with acute myeloid leukemia. Some clones in this sample may be carry-over from other donors' samples. Each CDR3 is given with its conserved first and last residue. Each record gives: CDR3 DNA, CDR3 protein, V gene, clone size, J gene, D gene. The D gene is left open where the match is weak. Only part of the rows carry a size: once, few, many, or a class if the clone is expanded.

CDR3nt: TGTGCCAGCAGGGGGACAGGGTGGTTCGAGCAGTACTTC
CDR3aa: CASRGTGWFEQYF
v_gene: TRBV6-1
abundance: .
j_gene: TRBJ2-7
d_gene: TRBD1

CDR3nt: TGTGCCAGCAGTGAAGTAGGGGATACCCACGAGCAGTACTTC
CDR3aa: CASSEVGDTHEQYF
v_gene: TRBV25-1
abundance: .
j_gene: TRBJ2-7
d_gene: .

CDR3nt: TGTGCCAGCAGTGCAACAGGGAGGAGCAATCAGCCCCAGCATTTT
CDR3aa: CASSATGRSNQPQHF
v_gene: TRBV2
abundance: .
j_gene: TRBJ1-5
d_gene: .

CDR3nt: TGCGCCAGCAGCCGAGATAAATTATGGTCCGAGCAGTACTTC
CDR3aa: CASSRDKLWSEQYF
v_gene: TRBV5-1
abundance: .
j_gene: TRBJ2-7
d_gene: .

CDR3nt: TGCAGCGTTGTAGCGGGAGCCTTCTACAATGAGCAGTTCTTC
CDR3aa: CSVVAGAFYNEQFF
v_gene: TRBV29-1
abundance: once
j_gene: TRBJ2-1
d_gene: TRBD2

CDR3nt: TGCGCCAGCAGTGAGTCGCTCGTTACAGGCACAGATACGCAGTATTTT
CDR3aa: CASSESLVTGTDTQYF
v_gene: TRBV10-1
abundance: .
j_gene: TRBJ2-3
d_gene: .

CDR3nt: TGCGCCAGCAGTGAGGTAGGGGGCTCCACTGAAGCTTTCTTT
CDR3aa: CASSEVGGSTEAFF
v_gene: TRBV10-2
abundance: .
j_gene: TRBJ1-1
d_gene: TRBD1

CDR3nt: TGCGCCAGCAGCCATCCGACAGGGGCCCCCCAGCCCCAGCATTTT
CDR3aa: CASSHPTGAPQPQHF
v_gene: TRBV4-1
abundance: .
j_gene: TRBJ1-5
d_gene: TRBD1

CDR3nt: TGTGCCAGTAGTATAGATGGGAATTCACCCCTCCACTTT
CDR3aa: CASSIDGNSPLHF
v_gene: TRBV19
abundance: .
j_gene: TRBJ1-6
d_gene: .

CDR3nt: TGTGCCTGGAGTGTACAGGGGGTTCAAGAAAAACTGTTTTTT
CDR3aa: CAWSVQGVQEKLFF
v_gene: TRBV30
abundance: .
j_gene: TRBJ1-4
d_gene: TRBD1

CDR3nt: TGTGCCAGCAGTTTGGCCAGGTGGGGCTCGTCATTATCGAACACTGAAGCTTTCTTT
CDR3aa: CASSLARWGSSLSNTEAFF
v_gene: TRBV28
abundance: .
j_gene: TRBJ1-1
d_gene: .

CDR3nt: TGTGCCAGCAGCTTGTTGACCACCAGGCGGGGCAATGAGCAGTTCTTC
CDR3aa: CASSLLTTRRGNEQFF
v_gene: TRBV5-6
abundance: .
j_gene: TRBJ2-1
d_gene: .

CDR3nt: TGTGCCAGCAGCTTCGGGTGGAGGAACACTGAAGCTTTCTTT
CDR3aa: CASSFGWRNTEAFF
v_gene: TRBV11-2
abundance: .
j_gene: TRBJ1-1
d_gene: .

CDR3nt: TGTGCCAGCACCCGAAGGACAGCCAACTCTGGGGCCAACGTCCTGACTTTC
CDR3aa: CASTRRTANSGANVLTF
v_gene: TRBV9
abundance: .
j_gene: TRBJ2-6
d_gene: .

CDR3nt: TGTGCCAGCAGTTACAGGGAGGGCAATCAGCCCCAGCATTTT
CDR3aa: CASSYREGNQPQHF
v_gene: TRBV6-5
abundance: .
j_gene: TRBJ1-5
d_gene: .

CDR3nt: TGTGCCACCAGAGGATTTCCAGGGAACACTGAAGCTTTCTTT
CDR3aa: CATRGFPGNTEAFF
v_gene: TRBV15
abundance: .
j_gene: TRBJ1-1
d_gene: .

CDR3nt: TGTGCCAGCAGCCCGGGACAGGAGGGGATTTATGGCTACACCTTC
CDR3aa: CASSPGQEGIYGYTF
v_gene: TRBV9
abundance: .
j_gene: TRBJ1-2
d_gene: TRBD1

CDR3nt: TGTGCCAGCAGCATTGACCAGGGCAAAAACGAGCAGTACTTC
CDR3aa: CASSIDQGKNEQYF
v_gene: TRBV28
abundance: .
j_gene: TRBJ2-7
d_gene: .

CDR3nt: TGTGCCAGCAGACAGGGTTTTGGGACTGAAGCTTTCTTT
CDR3aa: CASRQGFGTEAFF
v_gene: TRBV6-5
abundance: once
j_gene: TRBJ1-1
d_gene: .

CDR3nt: TGCGCCAGCAGCTTGGACAGTAATGAAAAACTGTTTTTT
CDR3aa: CASSLDSNEKLFF
v_gene: TRBV5-1
abundance: .
j_gene: TRBJ1-4
d_gene: .

CDR3nt: TGTGCCAGCAGACCGTTAGCCGTCGGGGAGCTGTTTTTT
CDR3aa: CASRPLAVGELFF
v_gene: TRBV6-5
abundance: .
j_gene: TRBJ2-2
d_gene: .

CDR3nt: TGCGCCAGCAGCTTGGCGACGGGGGTCCAAGAGACCCAGTACTTC
CDR3aa: CASSLATGVQETQYF
v_gene: TRBV5-1
abundance: .
j_gene: TRBJ2-5
d_gene: .

CDR3nt: TGTGCCAGTTCTCTAGCGGGGGGCACAGATACGCAGTATTTT
CDR3aa: CASSLAGGTDTQYF
v_gene: TRBV19
abundance: .
j_gene: TRBJ2-3
d_gene: TRBD2

CDR3nt: TGTGCCAGCACAGGCAGGGATATTCAGCCCCAGCATTTT
CDR3aa: CASTGRDIQPQHF
v_gene: TRBV2
abundance: .
j_gene: TRBJ1-5
d_gene: .

CDR3nt: TGCAGTGCCGGAGCGGGGATTGAGCAGTTCTTC
CDR3aa: CSAGAGIEQFF
v_gene: TRBV20-1
abundance: .
j_gene: TRBJ2-1
d_gene: TRBD2

CDR3nt: TGTGCCAGTAGTCGGGACACTCCTGATGAGACCCAGTACTTC
CDR3aa: CASSRDTPDETQYF
v_gene: TRBV19
abundance: once
j_gene: TRBJ2-5
d_gene: .

CDR3nt: TGTGCCCCCCAAGGGAGCGGCCCATTACAAGAGACCCAGTACTTC
CDR3aa: CAPQGSGPLQETQYF
v_gene: TRBV27
abundance: .
j_gene: TRBJ2-5
d_gene: .

CDR3nt: TGCGCCAGCAGCCAAGATTTGGGGATTAACACCGGGGAGCTGTTTTTT
CDR3aa: CASSQDLGINTGELFF
v_gene: TRBV4-1
abundance: .
j_gene: TRBJ2-2
d_gene: .

CDR3nt: TGTGCCTGGAGTGTGAGCGGACGCCTCCCCATTCAGTACTTC
CDR3aa: CAWSVSGRLPIQYF
v_gene: TRBV30
abundance: .
j_gene: TRBJ2-4
d_gene: .

CDR3nt: TGTGCCAGCAGTTACCGAGGGACCTACAATGAGCAGTTCTTC
CDR3aa: CASSYRGTYNEQFF
v_gene: TRBV6-6
abundance: .
j_gene: TRBJ2-1
d_gene: .

CDR3nt: TGCGCCAGCAGCACTACAGGGGGCCGAACAAGTCAGCCCCAGCATTTT
CDR3aa: CASSTTGGRTSQPQHF
v_gene: TRBV4-1
abundance: .
j_gene: TRBJ1-5
d_gene: TRBD1

CDR3nt: TGTGCCAGTTACGGGACTAGCGGGAGGGCAGATACGCAGTATTTT
CDR3aa: CASYGTSGRADTQYF
v_gene: TRBV19
abundance: .
j_gene: TRBJ2-3
d_gene: TRBD2

CDR3nt: TGTGCCAGCAGACCCTCGGGGGGGCTGTCCTACGAGCAGTACTTC
CDR3aa: CASRPSGGLSYEQYF
v_gene: TRBV11-2
abundance: .
j_gene: TRBJ2-7
d_gene: TRBD2

CDR3nt: TGCAGCGGTGCCGGAGGGGGGGTCGGCGAGCAGTACTTC
CDR3aa: CSGAGGGVGEQYF
v_gene: TRBV29-1
abundance: .
j_gene: TRBJ2-7
d_gene: .

CDR3nt: TGTGCCAGCAGTGAAGAGGGCAGTGGAGGGAACATTCAGTACTTC
CDR3aa: CASSEEGSGGNIQYF
v_gene: TRBV2
abundance: .
j_gene: TRBJ2-4
d_gene: .

CDR3nt: TGTGCCAGCAGCAATCGGGAGAGGGGCTGTCAGCCCCAGCATTTT
CDR3aa: CASSNRERGCQPQHF
v_gene: TRBV21-1
abundance: .
j_gene: TRBJ1-5
d_gene: .

CDR3nt: TGTGCCTGGGGGGTGACAGGGTCGTACAATGAGCAGTTCTTC
CDR3aa: CAWGVTGSYNEQFF
v_gene: TRBV30
abundance: .
j_gene: TRBJ2-1
d_gene: TRBD1

CDR3nt: TGTGCCAGCAGCTGGACAGGGGGCACTAGTAATTCACCCCTCCACTTT
CDR3aa: CASSWTGGTSNSPLHF
v_gene: TRBV5-6
abundance: .
j_gene: TRBJ1-6
d_gene: TRBD1

CDR3nt: TGTGCCAGCAGTTACGGATCCCAGGCTCGTGGCTACACCTTC
CDR3aa: CASSYGSQARGYTF
v_gene: TRBV6-5
abundance: .
j_gene: TRBJ1-2
d_gene: .

CDR3nt: TGTGCCAGCAGCTCAGGCCCCTACGAGCAGTACTTC
CDR3aa: CASSSGPYEQYF
v_gene: TRBV11-2
abundance: once
j_gene: TRBJ2-7
d_gene: .

CDR3nt: TGCGCCAGCAGCCCACGGGCGGGAGTGGGTGGCGAGCAGTACTTC
CDR3aa: CASSPRAGVGGEQYF
v_gene: TRBV5-1
abundance: .
j_gene: TRBJ2-7
d_gene: TRBD2

CDR3nt: TGTGCCAGTAGACCGCGGGGAAGGGAACGTCAAGAGACCCAGTACTTC
CDR3aa: CASRPRGRERQETQYF
v_gene: TRBV19
abundance: .
j_gene: TRBJ2-5
d_gene: .

CDR3nt: TGCGCCAGCAGCCAAGTCGTTGAAAAACTGTTTTTT
CDR3aa: CASSQVVEKLFF
v_gene: TRBV4-1
abundance: .
j_gene: TRBJ1-4
d_gene: .

CDR3nt: TGTGCCTGGAACAGGATGTCCCCACAGGGGTCCTCGTACGAGCAGTACTTC
CDR3aa: CAWNRMSPQGSSYEQYF
v_gene: TRBV30
abundance: .
j_gene: TRBJ2-7
d_gene: TRBD1

CDR3nt: TGTGCCAGCAGTTTTCAGACAGGAAACACCTACGAGCAGTACTTC
CDR3aa: CASSFQTGNTYEQYF
v_gene: TRBV27
abundance: .
j_gene: TRBJ2-7
d_gene: .

CDR3nt: TGCAGTGCCGAGACAGGGGACGAGCAGTACTTC
CDR3aa: CSAETGDEQYF
v_gene: TRBV20-1
abundance: .
j_gene: TRBJ2-7
d_gene: TRBD1

CDR3nt: TGTGCCAGCAGCTTGGCTCTGTACGGGCGAGATACGCAGTATTTT
CDR3aa: CASSLALYGRDTQYF
v_gene: TRBV5-4
abundance: .
j_gene: TRBJ2-3
d_gene: .

CDR3nt: TGTGCCAGTATGCTAAGTAGCAATCAGCCCCAGCATTTT
CDR3aa: CASMLSSNQPQHF
v_gene: TRBV19
abundance: .
j_gene: TRBJ1-5
d_gene: .

CDR3nt: TGTGCCTGGAGTGTAAAGGGGGCTGGTCAGCCCCAGCATTTT
CDR3aa: CAWSVKGAGQPQHF
v_gene: TRBV30
abundance: .
j_gene: TRBJ1-5
d_gene: TRBD1

CDR3nt: TGTGCCAGCAGCCCCCAGGGATATAATCAGCCCCAGCATTTT
CDR3aa: CASSPQGYNQPQHF
v_gene: TRBV7-2
abundance: few
j_gene: TRBJ1-5
d_gene: .

CDR3nt: TGTGCCAGCAGTGTCGAGGGTCTGGGGGACACTGAAGCTTTCTTT
CDR3aa: CASSVEGLGDTEAFF
v_gene: TRBV11-2
abundance: .
j_gene: TRBJ1-1
d_gene: .

CDR3nt: TGTGCCAGCAGCCTTCAAGGACGTCCCCGGTTGAACACTGAAGCTTTCTTT
CDR3aa: CASSLQGRPRLNTEAFF
v_gene: TRBV7-3
abundance: .
j_gene: TRBJ1-1
d_gene: .

CDR3nt: TGTGCCAGCAGCTTGTTAGGGGAGGACTATGGCTACACCTTC
CDR3aa: CASSLLGEDYGYTF
v_gene: TRBV5-6
abundance: .
j_gene: TRBJ1-2
d_gene: .

CDR3nt: TGTGCCAGCAGTTTGATGACAGGAGCTACACAAGGTTTCACCGGGGAGCTGTTTTTT
CDR3aa: CASSLMTGATQGFTGELFF
v_gene: TRBV5-4
abundance: .
j_gene: TRBJ2-2
d_gene: .

CDR3nt: TGTGCCAGCAGTCCCCGGACGGATCACACCGGGGAGCTGTTTTTT
CDR3aa: CASSPRTDHTGELFF
v_gene: TRBV6-5
abundance: .
j_gene: TRBJ2-2
d_gene: .